This TCR beta chain was sequenced in a study of OX40 agonist ivuxolimab in advanced cancers. For the study at large: At roughly 80% male, the cohort had a mean age of approximately 60 years, ranging from about 23 to 79. Prior anti-PD-1, anti-PD-L1 or anti-CTLA-4 therapy did not bar entry, and approximately 43% had some.

There are 13 residues in the CDR3. CDR1 SGHTA and CDR2 FQGNSA come from the germline V gene. V shed 3 bases and J shed 5 bases, with 10 bases lying between them. Patients who had autoimmune disease history or got systemic immunosuppression were left out. Assay: immunoSEQ multiplex PCR; the TCRdb copy retains only in-frame clones and omits some. The sample has 80,000 to 100,000 clones, more than 85% seen once. This sample comprised CD4+ or CD8+ T cells sorted from blood, obtained in a trial of the OX40 agonist ivuxolimab. This sequence originates from an adult with an advanced solid tumor such as melanoma, head and neck, liver or kidney cancer. The chain employs TRBV7-2 and TRBJ1-2; tentatively, D is TRBD1 (6 bases). The DNA for the CDR3 is TGTGCCAGCAGCTTCAACAGGGAATATGGCTACACCTTC. Protein product: CASSFNREYGYTF.